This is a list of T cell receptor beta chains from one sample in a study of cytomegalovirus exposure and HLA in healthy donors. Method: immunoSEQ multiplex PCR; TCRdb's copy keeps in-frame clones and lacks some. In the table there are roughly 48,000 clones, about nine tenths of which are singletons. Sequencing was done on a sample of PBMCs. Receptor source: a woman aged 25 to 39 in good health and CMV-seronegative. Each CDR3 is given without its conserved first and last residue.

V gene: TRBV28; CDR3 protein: ASSTRTIDEQY
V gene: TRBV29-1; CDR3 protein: SVEGAPYGYT
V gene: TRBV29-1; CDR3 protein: SVGTGLAGFSIQY
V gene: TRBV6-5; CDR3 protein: ASSLRRQGTGGYT
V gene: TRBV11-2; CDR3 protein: ASSLRTQLDTEAF
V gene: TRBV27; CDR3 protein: ASGRLDTYEQY
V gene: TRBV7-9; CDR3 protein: ASSLAIGSGNTIY
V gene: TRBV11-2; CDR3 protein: ASSLGATSGTRPDTQY
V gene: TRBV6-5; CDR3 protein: ASSYLGTGGYHEQF
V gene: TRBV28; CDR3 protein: ASSHGQIQQETQY
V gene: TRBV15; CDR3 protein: ATSRDNEGGTGLEQY
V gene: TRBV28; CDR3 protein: ASTRGGTTYEQY
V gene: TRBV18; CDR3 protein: ASSPGTGGEKLF
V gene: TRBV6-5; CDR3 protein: ASSYGRNQPQH
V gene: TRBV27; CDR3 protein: ASSLGTRGETQY
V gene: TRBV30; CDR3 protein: AFGQGASATNEKLF
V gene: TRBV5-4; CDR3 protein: ASSPGLAISSYEQY
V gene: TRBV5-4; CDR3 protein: ASSRTPGETQY
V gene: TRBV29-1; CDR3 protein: SVDRGTDTQY
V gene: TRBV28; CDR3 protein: ASSEKGRDYGYT
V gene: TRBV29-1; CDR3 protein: SVNPRGPSSFTDTQY
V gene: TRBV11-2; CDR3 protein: ASSLGTSGGFNEQF
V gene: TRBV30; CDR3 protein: AWSTVPNVLT
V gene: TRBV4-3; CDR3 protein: ASSQDKPRDGYT
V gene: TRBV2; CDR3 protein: ASSLTGDEQY
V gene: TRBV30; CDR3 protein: AWKGRANTEAF
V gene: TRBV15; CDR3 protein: ATSGDRGEAYEQY
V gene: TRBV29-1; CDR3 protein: SVEKGLGGYT
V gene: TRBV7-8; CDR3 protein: ASRSQQTGGFYEQY